A single sample gave rise to the 25 T cell receptor beta chains below, sequenced in a study of T cells in localized non-small cell lung cancer. Assay: immunoSEQ multiplex PCR; the TCRdb copy retains only in-frame clones and omits some. This table holds 2,500 to 3,000 clones, 20% to 30% found once. Sequencing used normal lung tissue next to the tumor, obtained before any cancer treatment. All receptors derive from a male donor older than 55 with stage II lung adenocarcinoma.

Here the CDR3 reads CASSLDMGKANVLTF. DNA for the CDR3: TGCGCCAGCAGCTTGGATATGGGGAAGGCCAACGTCCTGACTTTC. The gene calls are TRBV5-1 and TRBJ2-6; D not resolved. The CDR3 has 15 amino acids. Trimming pared 0 bases from V and 6 bases from J, leaving 10 bases between. Germline values: CDR1 SGHRS, CDR2 YFSETQ.

The chain has TRBV19 and TRBJ2-5, with D perhaps matching TRBD2 (5 bases). V lost 0 bases to trimming and J lost 14 bases, with 13 bases between them. The CDR3 has 12 amino acids. CDR1 LNHDA and CDR2 SQIVND come from the germline V gene (reference sequence). CDR3 nucleotide sequence: TGTGCCAGTAGTATAGAGGCCGGGGTGGAATACTTC. This encodes CASSIEAGVEYF.

The genes are TRBV9 and TRBJ2-2, with unresolved D. The CDR3 is made up of 15 amino acids. CDR1 and CDR2 from the germline V gene are SGDLS and YYNGEE. Between the trimmed V and J ends, which lost 0 bases and 7 bases, there was a span of 13 bases. CDR3 region: CASSVVGLVGGELFF. The CDR3 DNA sequence: TGTGCCAGCAGCGTAGTGGGTCTTGTGGGCGGGGAGCTGTTTTTT. Looking up the rest from reference TRBV9 and TRBJ2-2 gives the full variable domain: DSGVTQTPKHLITATGQRVTLRCSPRSGDLSVYWYQQSLDQGLQFLIQYYNGEERAKGNILERFSAQQFPDLHSELNLSSLELGDSALYFCASSVVGLVGGELFFGEGSRLTVL.

This clone is labeled large. This chain joins TRBV15 and TRBJ1-5, with D unresolved. The germline CDR1 and CDR2 sequences are LNHNV and YYDKDF (reference sequence). Trimming took off 0 bases at V and 2 bases at J, with 8 bases between the two ends. This CDR3 spans 15 amino acids. DNA for the CDR3: TGTGCCACCAGCAGAGATCCCCAGGGCAATCAGCCCCAGCATTTT. Its protein is CATSRDPQGNQPQHF.

The chain is built from TRBV10-2 and TRBJ1-3; unclear D gene. Trimming shortened V by 8 bases and J by 0 bases, and 11 bases separated the two germline ends. CDR1 is WSHSY and CDR2 is SAAADI in the germline V gene. The CDR3 runs to 14 residues. The CDR3 DNA sequence: TGCGCCAGCCGGGGAAGGGACTCTGGAAACACCATATATTTT. Protein product: CASRGRDSGNTIYF.

This clone has a handful of counts. The V and J genes are TRBV6-8 and TRBJ2-2, with D possibly TRBD1 on 6 matching bases. The germline V gene encodes CDR1 MNHGY and CDR2 SAAAGT. CDR3 size: 12 residues. Trimming left V 10 bases short and J 4 bases short, with 10 bases between. This CDR3 is CAIPRGTGELFF. DNA of the CDR3: TGTGCCATCCCCAGGGGCACCGGGGAGCTGTTTTTT.

The chain has TRBV5-1 and TRBJ2-7; TRBD2 agrees at 7 bases. This CDR3 has 14 amino acids. J gave up 7 bases and V 5 bases, and 12 bases lay outside the gene matches. Germline CDR1 reads SGHRS; CDR2 reads YFSETQ. Written as DNA, the CDR3 is TGCGCCAGCAGTCATAGCGGGCCCCCTCTTGAGCAGTACTTC. It codes for CASSHSGPPLEQYF.

V gene TRBV29-1 combines with J gene TRBJ2-2; D unresolved. V was trimmed by 4 bases and J by 5 bases, leaving 8 bases between them. The CDR3 has 12 residues. From germline, CDR1 is SQVTM and CDR2 ANQGSEA. The DNA of the CDR3 is TGCAGCGTTGGGGCTCTGACCGGGGAGCTGTTTTTT. It translates to CSVGALTGELFF.

This clone was found once. The genes are TRBV18 and TRBJ2-5, with D possibly being TRBD1 (7 bases). Germline V lookup: CDR1 KGHSH, CDR2 LQKENI. V lost 4 bases to trimming and J lost 2 bases, with 20 bases between them. This CDR3 contains 17 residues. The CDR3 sequence: CASSLGRDSTLQETQYF. For the CDR3, the DNA is TGTGCCAGCTCACTAGGGCGGGACAGCACTCTACAAGAGACCCAGTACTTC.

The chain couples TRBV30 to TRBJ1-2; possibly TRBD1 for D (6 bases). Per the germline V gene, CDR1 is GTSNPN and CDR2 is SVGIG (reference sequence). V was clipped by 1 base and J by 4 bases, with 10 bases between them. This CDR3 contains 13 residues. CDR3: CAWSGGQIYGYTF. In DNA, the CDR3 is TGTGCCTGGAGTGGCGGACAGATCTATGGCTACACCTTC.

The V call is TRBV6-8, the J call TRBJ2-1; 8 bases line up with TRBD2. The V segment lost 5 bases and the J segment 0 bases; nucleotides outside the gene matches: 3. The CDR3 consists of 15 residues. The V gene's germline CDR1 is MNHGY and CDR2 SAAAGT. CDR3 sequence reads: CASSLGRGSYNEQFF. The CDR3, as DNA: TGTGCCAGCAGTCTCGGGAGGGGCTCCTACAATGAGCAGTTCTTC.

Only a few counts were recorded for this clone. This same CDR3 is encoded by further DNA sequences in the sample. The chain uses TRBV30 and TRBJ2-5; TRBD2 matches at 10 bases. CDR1 and CDR2 from the germline V gene are GTSNPN and SVGIG (reference sequence). The CDR3 totals 16 residues. The ends lost 3 bases at V and 1 base at J; junction bases unmatched: 8. The CDR3 coding sequence is TGTGCCTGGAGCCGGGGAAGCGGGAGGGCCCAAGAGACCCAGTACTTC. Translated, it gives CAWSRGSGRAQETQYF.

In this sample, this clone turned up a few times. The DNA for the CDR3 is TGTGCCAGCAGCGGACAGGTCATGAACACTGAAGCTTTCTTT. This sequence encodes CASSGQVMNTEAFF. The rearrangement joins TRBV6-8 to TRBJ1-1; 7 bases map to TRBD1. The germline V gene encodes CDR1 MNHGY and CDR2 SAAAGT. The CDR3 covers 14 residues. The junction had 4 bases not matched to a gene; V was cut back by 6 bases and J by 0 bases.

This clone was counted a single time. The chain joins TRBV19 to TRBJ1-2, with D possibly TRBD1 on 5 matching bases. This CDR3 has 12 amino acids. The germline CDR1 and CDR2 sequences are LNHDA and SQIVND (reference sequence). Trimming took 10 bases from V and 1 from J, leaving 10 bases between them. The CDR3 region has the DNA TGTGCCAAAAAGGGACGTAACTATGGCTACACCTTC. Its protein is CAKKGRNYGYTF.

The chain uses TRBV5-1 and TRBJ1-5; maybe TRBD1 (5 bases). V lost 0 bases and J 1 base, leaving 8 bases between the germline ends. The CDR3 is 15 amino acids. Per germline, CDR1 SGHRS and CDR2 YFSETQ. The CDR3 DNA reads as TGCGCCAGCAGCTTGGCAGCAGGGAGCAATCAGCCCCAGCATTTT. It encodes CASSLAAGSNQPQHF.

The chain links TRBV11-3 to TRBJ2-7; D possibly matches TRBD1 or TRBD2 (5 bases each). V shed 7 bases and J shed 1 base, with 17 bases lying between them. CDR1 and CDR2 (germline): SGHNT, YENEEA. CDR3 size: 15 residues. The CDR3 DNA is TGTGCCAGCACCGATCCTGGGGACCGGTCCTACGAGCAGTACTTC. Amino acids: CASTDPGDRSYEQYF.

This clone was observed once. This chain's CDR3 is CSVRPQGDGKNIQYF. CDR3 nucleotide sequence: TGCAGCGTTCGCCCACAGGGCGATGGGAAAAACATTCAGTACTTC. The chain employs TRBV29-1 and TRBJ2-4; D is perhaps TRBD1 (6 bases). The CDR3 length is 15 residues. Germline CDR1 SQVTM, CDR2 ANQGSEA. V was pared by 5 bases and J by 4 bases, with 18 bases between.

The gene calls are TRBV5-1 and TRBJ1-1, with D possibly matching TRBD1 (6 bases). Germline CDR1 is SGHRS and CDR2 is YFSETQ. V lost 1 base and J lost 0, with 13 bases in between. The CDR3 runs to 16 residues. CDR3 loop: CASSLLTGLMNTEAFF. In nucleotides, the CDR3 is TGCGCCAGCAGCTTGTTGACAGGTCTTATGAACACTGAAGCTTTCTTT. The variable domain in full, with the rest retrieved from reference TRBV5-1 and TRBJ1-1, is KAGVTQTPRYLIKTRGQQVTLSCSPISGHRSVSWYQQTPGQGLQFLFEYFSETQRNKGNFPGRFSGRQFSNSRSEMNVSTLELGDSALYLCASSLLTGLMNTEAFFGQGTRLTVV.

This sequence joins TRBV28 and TRBJ2-1; 9 nucleotides align to TRBD1. CDR1 is MDHEN, CDR2 SYDVKM, per germline. CDR3 size: 16 residues. V shed 10 bases, J shed 2 bases, and the junction held 12 bases outside the gene matches. The CDR3 DNA follows: TGTGCCACGGGGACTCCGGGACAGGGAGCCTACAATGAGCAGTTCTTC. Its translation is CATGTPGQGAYNEQFF.

There are a few counts of this clone. The V call is TRBV11-3, the J call TRBJ2-5; D assignment may be TRBD1 or TRBD2 (7 bases each). Between the trimmed V and J ends, which lost 5 bases and 4 bases, there was a span of 17 bases. Germline CDR1 and CDR2: SGHNT and YENEEA. The CDR3 loop spans 15 amino acids. The CDR3: CASSVKGEGAETQYF. The CDR3 coding sequence is TGTGCCAGCAGCGTTAAGGGGGAGGGGGCAGAGACCCAGTACTTC.

The rearrangement joins TRBV11-3 to TRBJ1-1, with a weak D call TRBD1 (5 bases). Germline V gene lookup returns CDR1 SGHNT and CDR2 YENEEA. CDR3 length equals 16 residues. V lost 3 bases, J lost 10 bases, and 24 bases lay in between. The CDR3 DNA sequence: TGTGCCAGCAGCTTGATTGGGGCAAGGGGCAGGGTAGGAGCTTTCTTT. It yields the protein CASSLIGARGRVGAFF. Full variable domain (missing parts from reference TRBV11-3 and TRBJ1-1): EAGVVQSPRYKIIEKKQPVAFWCNPISGHNTLYWYLQNLGQGPELLIRYENEEAVDDSQLPKDRFSAERLKGVDSTLKIQPAELGDSAVYLCASSLIGARGRVGAFFGQGTRLTVV.

This clone is labeled as medium-sized (0.01 to 0.1%). This rearrangement joins TRBV6-8 to TRBJ2-3, with 9 bases lining up with TRBD2. The CDR3 consists of 16 residues. Trimming removed 5 bases from V and 4 bases from J; junction bases left unmatched: 10. Germline lookup yields CDR1 MNHGY and CDR2 SAAAGT. Written as DNA, the CDR3 is TGTGCCAGCAGTCCCATTAGCGGGAGTAGAGCAGATACGCAGTATTTT. Its translation: CASSPISGSRADTQYF.

V gene TRBV5-1 combines with J gene TRBJ1-1, with D possibly being TRBD1 (5 bases). The CDR3 contains 14 residues. V lost 4 bases to trimming and J lost 0 bases, with 10 bases between them. Germline lookup yields CDR1 SGHRS and CDR2 YFSETQ. CDR3 protein: CASSPGTLNTEAFF. The CDR3 DNA sequence: TGCGCCAGCAGCCCAGGGACCTTGAACACTGAAGCTTTCTTT. Supplemented by reference TRBV5-1 and TRBJ1-1, the full variable domain reads KAGVTQTPRYLIKTRGQQVTLSCSPISGHRSVSWYQQTPGQGLQFLFEYFSETQRNKGNFPGRFSGRQFSNSRSEMNVSTLELGDSALYLCASSPGTLNTEAFFGQGTRLTVV.

This clone is judged large (0.1 to 1%). This chain uses TRBV5-1 with TRBJ2-7; possible D gene TRBD1, 6 bases. The CDR3 extends over 14 amino acids. V was clipped by 4 bases and J by 2 bases, with 13 bases between them. The germline V gene encodes CDR1 SGHRS and CDR2 YFSETQ. CDR3 DNA: TGCGCCAGCAGCCTCCGGGACAAGGCCTACGAGCAGTACTTC. It translates to CASSLRDKAYEQYF.

This rearrangement joins TRBV9 to TRBJ2-4; TRBD1 is a possible D gene (6 bases). This CDR3 contains 14 residues. The V and J ends lost 3 bases and 7 bases respectively, with 14 bases between them. Germline V gene data show CDR1 as SGDLS and CDR2 as YYNGEE. CDR3 residues: CASSAGAGVNIQYF. In DNA form, the CDR3 reads TGTGCCAGCAGCGCCGGAGCAGGGGTGAACATTCAGTACTTC.